This note documents a single T cell receptor beta chain sequence. The same CDR3 is also encoded by other DNA sequences in this sample. This sample is drawn from a study of blood T cell repertoires in COVID-19. Study context: Specimens from acute and convalescent COVID-19 originated in the United States, Italy and Spain.

The CDR3 extends over 11 amino acids. The germline V and J ends were trimmed by 3 bases and 8 bases, with 7 bases remaining between them. Germline V gene data show CDR1 as KGHSH and CDR2 as LQKENI. Authors' data handling: Using reference gene primer amplification, nucleated cell counts were estimated. Measured with immunoSEQ multiplex PCR; TCRdb has only the in-frame clones, and not every one. The DNA was the basis for D and trimming; V, J and clone size are from that table. The repertoire holds approximately 300,000 clones, with around 92% as singletons. The sequencing input was peripheral blood. The sequence came from a young man who had recovered from COVID-19. The gene calls are TRBV18 and TRBJ1-1; D perhaps matches TRBD1 (6 bases). The CDR3, as DNA: TGTGCCAGCTCACCTGACAGGGAAGCTTTCTTT. It encodes CASSPDREAFF.